This entry lists 2 T cell receptor beta chains sequenced from one sample in a study of control samples from healthy donors and cancer patients. Method: immunoSEQ multiplex PCR; TCRdb's copy keeps in-frame clones and lacks some. This sample has around 110,000 clones; about 88% occur once, and the top ten carry 2.3%. The sample comprised blood. These receptor sequences come from a woman in her 70s in good health.

The chain combines TRBV7-8 with TRBJ1-6; maybe TRBD1 (5 bases). The V gene's germline CDR1 is SGHVS and CDR2 FQNEAQ. The CDR3 contains 15 residues. Trimming took off 5 bases at V and 7 bases at J, with 15 bases between the two ends. CDR3 DNA: TGTGCCAGCAGCAGAGCGGGACGGCCGAATTCACCCCTCCACTTT. This encodes CASSRAGRPNSPLHF.

The chain combines TRBV7-9 with TRBJ1-2; TRBD1 agrees at 8 bases. The V segment lost 1 base and the J segment 6 bases; nucleotides outside the gene matches: 1. The germline V gene has CDR1 SEHNR and CDR2 FQNEAQ (reference sequence). The CDR3 loop spans 13 amino acids. The CDR3 DNA sequence: TGTGCCAGCAGCTTAGAACAGGGGGATGGCTACACCTTC. Its protein product is CASSLEQGDGYTF.